What follows describes a single T cell receptor (beta chain). Its specificity is not known. This sample is drawn from a study of cytomegalovirus exposure and HLA in healthy donors. Study-level background: Earlier, 150 million to 200 million T cells were analyzed, and fewer than 120 million unique TCR beta sequences were found among them.

Study-level findings and limits: A later analysis, which compared TCR beta chains of equal frequency, found the HLA-associated ones more clonally expanded.

Primers: 60 Vbeta forward and 13 Jbeta reverse. TCRdb keeps only in-frame clones here, not all; method: immunoSEQ multiplex PCR. This sample carries around 150,000 clones, about 79% of them seen once, and the ten largest clones take around 0.89%. V lost 4 bases, J lost 2 bases, and 17 bases lay in between. The CDR3 runs to 16 residues. Germline CDR1 SGHDT, CDR2 YYEEEE. Sequencing used PBMCs. V usage is TRBV5-6 and J usage is TRBJ2-3; D may be TRBD1 (7 bases). This TCR derives from a woman between 45 and 65 years old in good health and CMV-seropositive. The CDR3 protein is CASSGTGEVYTDTQYF. As DNA, the CDR3 is TGTGCCAGCAGCGGCACAGGGGAGGTGTACACAGATACGCAGTATTTT.